This T cell receptor (beta chain) was profiled in a study of cytomegalovirus exposure and HLA in healthy donors. Here immunoSEQ multiplex PCR was the method, and the copy in TCRdb shows in-frame clones only, minus some. The sample lists 100,000 to 150,000 clones, 89% occurring once. Germline V gene data show CDR1 as SGHRS and CDR2 as YFSETQ. The CDR3 runs 15 residues. Germline trimming cut 7 bases from V and 1 base from J; bases unmatched to any gene: 8. The chain recombines TRBV5-1 with TRBJ2-5; TRBD2 aligns across 9 bases. The clonotype originates from a woman aged 18-29 years in good health and CMV-seronegative. Sequencing used PBMCs. The CDR3 loop is CASQLLAGLQETQYF. The CDR3 DNA follows: TGCGCCAGCCAACTCCTAGCGGGGCTCCAAGAGACCCAGTACTTC. Using reference TRBV5-1 and TRBJ2-5 for the parts outside the CDR3, the full variable domain is KAGVTQTPRYLIKTRGQQVTLSCSPISGHRSVSWYQQTPGQGLQFLFEYFSETQRNKGNFPGRFSGRQFSNSRSEMNVSTLELGDSALYLCASQLLAGLQETQYFGPGTRLLVL.